This T cell receptor beta chain was identified in a study of beta chain features in type 1 diabetes. Germline V gives CDR1 SEHNR, CDR2 FQNEAQ (reference sequence). This CDR3 is 13 amino acids long. V lost 5 bases and J 13 bases, leaving 15 bases between the germline ends. Findings of the study overall: Possibly, sequencing cDNA over-represented cells that had high TCR expression levels. The VDJ junctions of type 1 diabetes patients carried fewer insertions and more deletions.

Concerning this clone itself: What it binds is unknown.

Investigators reverse transcribed all isolated RNA, so they sequenced expressed TCRB transcripts. Sequencing was performed with immunoSEQ multiplex PCR; in TCRdb, only in-frame clones are kept and a portion is missing. The data show over 150,000 clones, less than 9.5% seen once. Sequenced material: central memory CD4+ T cells from blood. The rearrangement links TRBV7-9 to TRBJ1-6, with TRBD1 as a possible D gene (6 bases). The clonotype was recovered from a man aged 18 to 30 in good health. CDR3 sequence: CASSPGGGKPLHF. The CDR3 nucleotides are TGTGCCAGCAGCCCGGGAGGGGGGAAGCCCCTCCACTTT.